Listed here is a single TCR beta chain. Repertoires were generated with immunoSEQ multiplex PCR, while TCRdb's copy carries only in-frame clones and drops some. The table includes about 53,000 clones, almost 85% detected once. This sample is part of a study of OX40 agonist ivuxolimab in advanced cancers. Per the germline V gene, CDR1 is LNHDA and CDR2 is SQIVND (reference sequence). V lost 5 bases, J lost 2 bases, and 13 bases lay in between. This CDR3 is 14 amino acids long. The sequence was collected from an adult with an advanced solid tumor such as melanoma, head and neck, liver or kidney cancer. The sample here was CD4+ or CD8+ T cells sorted from blood, taken in a trial of the OX40 agonist ivuxolimab. The gene calls are TRBV19 and TRBJ2-7, with a tentative D call TRBD2 (5 bases). In DNA, the CDR3 is TGTGCCAGTAGTGCGGGCCCCAAGCCCTACGAGCAGTACTTC. Translation: CASSAGPKPYEQYF. Complete variable domain (other parts from reference TRBV19 and TRBJ2-7): DGGITQSPKYLFRKEGQNVTLSCEQNLNHDAMYWYRQDPGQGLRLIYYSQIVNDFQKGDIAEGYSVSREKKESFPLTVTSAQKNPTAFYLCASSAGPKPYEQYFGPGTRLTVT.